This TCR beta chain stems from a study of CD8+CD57+ T cells in acquired aplastic anemia. About the study: Yields of DNA that came from sorted CD4+ and CD8+ cells averaged roughly 3.3 ug.

Whole-study findings and limits: Researchers report that some 31 CD8+ CDR3 sequences appeared in both patients and controls.

A remark on this clonotype: Its antigen is undetermined.

Germline V lookup: CDR1 MGHDK, CDR2 SYGVNS. This CDR3 is built from 16 residues. The V end lost 2 bases, the J end lost 4 bases, and 15 bases lay between the germline ends. Patients chosen for sequencing had shown CD8+CD57+ cell expansion by flow cytometry. Severe acquired aplastic anemia was diagnosed in all patients. At the time of blood sampling, patients had not yet received any therapy. Genomic DNA constituted the template upon which TCR beta VDJ and CDR3 profiling was performed. TCRdb reanalysed the reads using MiXCR and keeps one entry per CDR3 protein. In the table there are under 150,000 distinct CDR3 sequences, about 40% of which are singletons.

This sequence was found in a human donor with aplastic anemia. The rearrangement joins TRBV25-1 to TRBJ2-1; D ambiguous. The source material was sorted CD4+, CD8+, or CD8+CD57+ T cells (not recorded which) from PBMCs. The CDR3 nucleotides are TGTGCCAGCAGTGAAAATCCGACCCGACGGTACAATGAGCAGTTCTTC. As protein: CASSENPTRRYNEQFF.